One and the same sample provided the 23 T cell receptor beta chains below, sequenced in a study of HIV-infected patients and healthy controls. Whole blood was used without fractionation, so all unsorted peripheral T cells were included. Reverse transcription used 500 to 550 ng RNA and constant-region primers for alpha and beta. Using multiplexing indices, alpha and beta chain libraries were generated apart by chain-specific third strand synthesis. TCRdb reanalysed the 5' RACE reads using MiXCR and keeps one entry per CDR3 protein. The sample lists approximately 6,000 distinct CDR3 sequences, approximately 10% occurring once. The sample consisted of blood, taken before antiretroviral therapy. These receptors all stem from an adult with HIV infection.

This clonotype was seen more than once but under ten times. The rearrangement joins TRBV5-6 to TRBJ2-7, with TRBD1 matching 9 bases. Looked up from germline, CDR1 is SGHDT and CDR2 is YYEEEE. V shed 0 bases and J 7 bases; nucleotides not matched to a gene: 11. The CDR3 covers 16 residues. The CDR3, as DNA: TGTGCCAGCAGCTTGGCATTGGGGACAGGGTCTAGAGAGCAGTACTTC. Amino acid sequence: CASSLALGTGSREQYF.

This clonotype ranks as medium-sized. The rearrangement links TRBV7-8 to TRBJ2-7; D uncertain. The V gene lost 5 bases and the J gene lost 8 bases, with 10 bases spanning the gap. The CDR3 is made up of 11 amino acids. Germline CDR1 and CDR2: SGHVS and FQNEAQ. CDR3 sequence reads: CASSLERQQYF. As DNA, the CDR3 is TGTGCCAGCAGCCTTGAGAGGCAGCAGTACTTC.

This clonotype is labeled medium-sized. The CDR3 is CASSFQLAGSTDTQYF. The CDR3 coding sequence is TGTGCCAGCAGTTTTCAGCTAGCGGGGAGCACAGATACGCAGTATTTT. The chain has TRBV27 and TRBJ2-3; the match to TRBD2 covers 9 bases. The CDR3 is 16 amino acids. The V and J ends lost 3 bases and 0 bases, in that order; junction bases with no gene match: 4. Germline CDR1 reads MNHEY; CDR2 reads SMNVEV (reference sequence).

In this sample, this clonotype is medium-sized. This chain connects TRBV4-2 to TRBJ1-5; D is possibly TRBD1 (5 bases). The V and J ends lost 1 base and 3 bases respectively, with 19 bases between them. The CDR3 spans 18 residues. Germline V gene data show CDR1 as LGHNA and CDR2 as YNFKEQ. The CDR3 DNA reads TGTGCCAGCAGCCAAGTAGGGCTAGGGGTTAGGATCAATCAGCCCCAGCATTTT. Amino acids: CASSQVGLGVRINQPQHF.

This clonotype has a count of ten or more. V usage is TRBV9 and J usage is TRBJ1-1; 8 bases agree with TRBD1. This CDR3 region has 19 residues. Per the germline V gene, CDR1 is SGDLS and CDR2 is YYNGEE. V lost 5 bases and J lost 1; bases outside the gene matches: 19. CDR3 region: CASSERSISQGAWNTEAFF. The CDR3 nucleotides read TGTGCCAGCAGTGAGCGATCTATATCCCAGGGGGCCTGGAACACTGAAGCTTTCTTT. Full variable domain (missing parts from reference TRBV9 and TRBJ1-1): DSGVTQTPKHLITATGQRVTLRCSPRSGDLSVYWYQQSLDQGLQFLIQYYNGEERAKGNILERFSAQQFPDLHSELNLSSLELGDSALYFCASSERSISQGAWNTEAFFGQGTRLTVV.

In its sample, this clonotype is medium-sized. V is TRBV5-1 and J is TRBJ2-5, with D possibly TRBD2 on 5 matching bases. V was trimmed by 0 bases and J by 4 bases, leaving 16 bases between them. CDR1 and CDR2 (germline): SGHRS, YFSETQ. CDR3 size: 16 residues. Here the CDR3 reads CASSLATGGGRETQYF. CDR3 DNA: TGCGCCAGCAGCTTGGCGACCGGAGGTGGTAGAGAGACCCAGTACTTC.

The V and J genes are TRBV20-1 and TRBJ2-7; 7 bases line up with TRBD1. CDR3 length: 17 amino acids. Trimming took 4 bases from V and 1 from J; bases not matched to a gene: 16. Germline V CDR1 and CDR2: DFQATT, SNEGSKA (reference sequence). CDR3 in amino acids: CSAKVRGRQGGSYEQYF. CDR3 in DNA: TGCAGTGCTAAAGTAAGAGGGCGACAGGGCGGGTCCTACGAGCAGTACTTC.

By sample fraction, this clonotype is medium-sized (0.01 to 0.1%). CDR3 residues: CASSQETGYEQYF. CDR3 DNA sequence: TGTGCCAGCAGCCAGGAGACGGGATACGAGCAGTACTTC. The rearrangement joins TRBV4-2 to TRBJ2-7; TRBD2 is a possible D gene (5 bases). Germline V gene sequence: CDR1 LGHNA, CDR2 YNFKEQ. Trimming took off 3 bases at V and 4 bases at J, with 10 bases between the two ends. The CDR3 consists of 13 residues.

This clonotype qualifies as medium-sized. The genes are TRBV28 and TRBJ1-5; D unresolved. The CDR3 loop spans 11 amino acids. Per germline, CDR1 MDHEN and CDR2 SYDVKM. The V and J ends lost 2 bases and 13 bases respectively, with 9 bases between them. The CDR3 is CASSLLREQHF. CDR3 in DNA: TGTGCCAGCAGTTTACTCCGGGAGCAGCATTTT.

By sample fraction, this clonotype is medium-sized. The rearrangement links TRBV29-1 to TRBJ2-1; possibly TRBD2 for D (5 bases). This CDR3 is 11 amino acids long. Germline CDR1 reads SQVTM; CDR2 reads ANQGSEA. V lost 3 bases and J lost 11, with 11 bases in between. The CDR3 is CSVDIASKQFF. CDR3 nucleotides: TGCAGCGTTGATATAGCGTCGAAGCAGTTCTTC.

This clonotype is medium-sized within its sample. The CDR3 DNA reads as TGTGCCAGCAGCTTAGGGGACAGGGGAACTGAAGCTTTCTTT. It specifies CASSLGDRGTEAFF. This rearrangement joins TRBV7-2 to TRBJ1-1; the match to TRBD1 covers 10 bases. The germline CDR1 and CDR2 sequences are SGHTA and FQGNSA. CDR3 length: 14 residues. V trimming: 1 base; J trimming: 5 bases; junction bases outside the gene matches: 1.

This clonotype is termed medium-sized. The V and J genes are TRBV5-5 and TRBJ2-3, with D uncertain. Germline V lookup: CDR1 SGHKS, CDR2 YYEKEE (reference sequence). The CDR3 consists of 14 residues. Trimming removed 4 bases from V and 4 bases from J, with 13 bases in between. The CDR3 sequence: CASSAYWAADTQYF. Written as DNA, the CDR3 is TGTGCCAGCAGCGCATACTGGGCCGCAGATACGCAGTATTTT.

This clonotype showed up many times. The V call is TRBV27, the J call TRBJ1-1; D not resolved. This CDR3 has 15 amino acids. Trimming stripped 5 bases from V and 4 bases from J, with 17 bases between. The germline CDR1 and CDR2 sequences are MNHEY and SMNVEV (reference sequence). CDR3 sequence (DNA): TGTGCCAGCAGTACTTTTCGGGTAGCGGTCACTGAAGCTTTCTTT. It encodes CASSTFRVAVTEAFF.

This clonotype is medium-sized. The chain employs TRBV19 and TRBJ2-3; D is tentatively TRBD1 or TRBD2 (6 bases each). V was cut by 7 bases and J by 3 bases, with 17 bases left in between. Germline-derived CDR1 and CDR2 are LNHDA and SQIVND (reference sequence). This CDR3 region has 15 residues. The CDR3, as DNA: TGTGCCAGTACCCCCGGGGGCTTCGTTACAGATACGCAGTATTTT. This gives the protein CASTPGGFVTDTQYF.

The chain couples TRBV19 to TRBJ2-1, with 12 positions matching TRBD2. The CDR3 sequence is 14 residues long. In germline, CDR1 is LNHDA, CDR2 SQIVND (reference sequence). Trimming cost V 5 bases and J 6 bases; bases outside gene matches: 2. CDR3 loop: CASSSGLAGNEQFF. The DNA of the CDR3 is TGTGCCAGTAGTTCGGGACTAGCGGGCAATGAGCAGTTCTTC.

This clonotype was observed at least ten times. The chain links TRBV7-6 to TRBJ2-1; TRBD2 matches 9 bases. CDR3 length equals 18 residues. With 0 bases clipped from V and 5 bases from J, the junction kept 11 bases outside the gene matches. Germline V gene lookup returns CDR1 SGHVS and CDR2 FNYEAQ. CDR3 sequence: CASSLAPQVAGAHNEQFF. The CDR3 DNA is TGTGCCAGCAGCTTAGCCCCCCAGGTAGCGGGGGCCCACAATGAGCAGTTCTTC.

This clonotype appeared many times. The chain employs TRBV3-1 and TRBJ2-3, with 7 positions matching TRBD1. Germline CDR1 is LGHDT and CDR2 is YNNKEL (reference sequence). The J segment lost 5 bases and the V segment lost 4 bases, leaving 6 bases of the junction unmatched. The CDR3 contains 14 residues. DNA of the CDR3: TGTGCCAGCAGCCGCACAGGGGAGAGAGATACGCAGTATTTT. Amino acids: CASSRTGERDTQYF.

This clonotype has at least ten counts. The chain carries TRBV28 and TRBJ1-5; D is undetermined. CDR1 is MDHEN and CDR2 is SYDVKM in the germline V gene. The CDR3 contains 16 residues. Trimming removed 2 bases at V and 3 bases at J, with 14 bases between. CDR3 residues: CASSLRRDITNQPQHF. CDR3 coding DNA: TGTGCCAGCAGTTTACGGAGAGACATCACCAATCAGCCCCAGCATTTT.

DNA of the CDR3: TGTGCCAGCTCACCACCGGTTAGCGGGGCGACCCCAGATACGCAGTATTTT. Protein sequence: CASSPPVSGATPDTQYF. This sequence joins TRBV18 and TRBJ2-3; 8 positions agree with TRBD2. This CDR3 comprises 17 residues. The germline gives CDR1 KGHSH, CDR2 LQKENI. V shed 0 bases and J 4 bases; nucleotides not matched to a gene: 9.

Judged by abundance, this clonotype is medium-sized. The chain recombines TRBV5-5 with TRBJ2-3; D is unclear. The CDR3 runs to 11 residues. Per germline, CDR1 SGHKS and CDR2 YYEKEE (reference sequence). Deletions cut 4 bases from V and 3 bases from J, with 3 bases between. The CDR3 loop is CASSKTDTQYF. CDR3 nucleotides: TGTGCCAGCAGCAAAACAGATACGCAGTATTTT.

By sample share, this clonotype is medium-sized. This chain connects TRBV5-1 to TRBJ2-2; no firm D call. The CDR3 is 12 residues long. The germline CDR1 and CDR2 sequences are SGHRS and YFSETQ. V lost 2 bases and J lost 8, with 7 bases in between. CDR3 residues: CASSFVSGELFF. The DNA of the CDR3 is TGCGCCAGCAGCTTTGTTTCTGGGGAGCTGTTTTTT. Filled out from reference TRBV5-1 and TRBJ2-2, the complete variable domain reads KAGVTQTPRYLIKTRGQQVTLSCSPISGHRSVSWYQQTPGQGLQFLFEYFSETQRNKGNFPGRFSGRQFSNSRSEMNVSTLELGDSALYLCASSFVSGELFFGEGSRLTVL.

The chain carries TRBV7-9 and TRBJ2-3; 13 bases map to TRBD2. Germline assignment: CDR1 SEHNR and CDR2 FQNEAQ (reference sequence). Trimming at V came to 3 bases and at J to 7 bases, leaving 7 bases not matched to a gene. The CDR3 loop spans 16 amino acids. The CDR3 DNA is TGTGCCAGCAGCTTCCAGACTAGCGGGGGGAAAAATACGCAGTATTTT. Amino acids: CASSFQTSGGKNTQYF.

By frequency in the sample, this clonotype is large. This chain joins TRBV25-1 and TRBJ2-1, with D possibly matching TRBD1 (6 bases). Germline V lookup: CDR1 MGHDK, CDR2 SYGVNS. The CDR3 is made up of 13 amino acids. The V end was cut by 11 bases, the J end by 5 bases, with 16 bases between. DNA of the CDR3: TGTGCCCCACTAGGCAGGGACAACAATGAGCAGTTCTTC. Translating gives CAPLGRDNNEQFF.